This T cell receptor beta chain is drawn from a study of blood T cell repertoires in COVID-19. Method: immunoSEQ multiplex PCR; TCRdb's copy keeps in-frame clones and lacks some. The sample records 310,000 or so clones, roughly 91% being singletons. The germline gives CDR1 LNHDA, CDR2 SQIVND (reference sequence). CDR3 length: 12 residues. Between the trimmed V and J ends, which lost 5 bases and 5 bases, there was a span of 8 bases. The specimen sequenced was peripheral blood. The V and J genes are TRBV19 and TRBJ2-3, with D uncertain. This clonotype was sampled from a man aged 50-60 years with active or convalescent COVID-19. This CDR3 reads CASSPSGDTQYF. The DNA for the CDR3 is TGTGCCAGTAGTCCTTCGGGAGATACGCAGTATTTT.